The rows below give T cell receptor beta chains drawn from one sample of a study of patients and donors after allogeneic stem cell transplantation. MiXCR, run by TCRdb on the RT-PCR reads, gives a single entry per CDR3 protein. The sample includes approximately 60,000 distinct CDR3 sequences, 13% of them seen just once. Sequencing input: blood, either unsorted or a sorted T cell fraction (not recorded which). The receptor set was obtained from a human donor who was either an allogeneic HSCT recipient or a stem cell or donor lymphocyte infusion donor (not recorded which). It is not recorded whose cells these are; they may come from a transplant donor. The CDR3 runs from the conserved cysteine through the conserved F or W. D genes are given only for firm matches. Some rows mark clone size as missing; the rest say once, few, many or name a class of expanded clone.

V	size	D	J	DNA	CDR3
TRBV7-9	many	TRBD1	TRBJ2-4	TGTGCCAGCAGCTCTCAGACAGGGGCGGCCAAAAACATTCAGTACTTC	CASSSQTGAAKNIQYF
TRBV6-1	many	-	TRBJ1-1	TGTGCCAGCAGTGAGGTTGGTAGGACTGAAGCTTTCTTT	CASSEVGRTEAFF
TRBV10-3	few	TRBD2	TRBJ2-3	TGTGCCATCAGTCCATTAGCGGGAGAAGGAGATACGCAGTATTTT	CAISPLAGEGDTQYF
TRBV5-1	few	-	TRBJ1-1	TGCGCCAGCAGCTTGGGGGGTGACACTGAAGCTTTCTTT	CASSLGGDTEAFF
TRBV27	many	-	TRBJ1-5	TGTGCCAGCAGTTTATCCGACAGGAATCAGCCCCAGCATTTT	CASSLSDRNQPQHF
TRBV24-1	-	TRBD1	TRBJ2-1	TGTGCCACCCGGGACAGGGAAGGAAATGAGCAGTTCTTC	CATRDREGNEQFF
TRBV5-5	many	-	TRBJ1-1	TGTGCCAGCAGTTCACAGAGTGGCATTGAAGCTTTCTTT	CASSSQSGIEAFF
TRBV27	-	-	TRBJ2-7	TGTGCCAGCAGTTTTGTGGCTAGTGAGATCTACGAGCAGTACTTC	CASSFVASEIYEQYF
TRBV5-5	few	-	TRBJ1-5	TGTGCCAGCAGCTTGACTCCACGACTCTTAGGGGAACAATGGCAGCCCCAGCATTTT	CASSLTPRLLGEQWQPQHF
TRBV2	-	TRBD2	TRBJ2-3	TGTGCCAGCGGGGGACTAGCTGCGGCAGATACGCAGTATTTT	CASGGLAAADTQYF
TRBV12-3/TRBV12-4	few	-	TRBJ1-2	TGTGCCAGCAGCCTACCGGACAGCCTCTATGGCGGCTACACCTTC	CASSLPDSLYGGYTF
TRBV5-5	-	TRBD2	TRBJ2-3	TGTGCCAGCAGCCCCGGACTAGCGGACACAGATACGCAGTATTTT	CASSPGLADTDTQYF
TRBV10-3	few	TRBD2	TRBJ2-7	TGTGCCATCAGCGGTACTAGCGGGAGGGCCGACGAGCAGTACTTC	CAISGTSGRADEQYF
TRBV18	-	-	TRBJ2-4	TGTGCCAGCTCATTCACCAGCGGATCCTTAGCCAAAAACATTCAGTACTTC	CASSFTSGSLAKNIQYF
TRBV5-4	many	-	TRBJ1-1	TGTGCCAGCAGCTTGGGGCACCCGGGGGGGACTGAAGCTTTCTTT	CASSLGHPGGTEAFF
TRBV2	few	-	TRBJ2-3	TGTGCCAGCCAAAGAGGGTCGAAAGAAGATACGCAGTATTTT	CASQRGSKEDTQYF
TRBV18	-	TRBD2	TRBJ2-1	TGTGCCAGCTCACTCGGGGTCCCGGGACTACCGCCTGTCAGCTCCTACAATGAGCAGTTCTTC	CASSLGVPGLPPVSSYNEQFF
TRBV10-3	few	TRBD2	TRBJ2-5	TGTGCCATCAGTGAGAGGACTAGCGGGAGCGAGACCCAGTACTTC	CAISERTSGSETQYF
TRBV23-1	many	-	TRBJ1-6	TGCGCCAGCAGTCACAGGATGGGTCGGGGATACTATAATTCACCCCTCCACTTT	CASSHRMGRGYYNSPLHF
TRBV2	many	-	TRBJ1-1	TGTGCCAGCAGTGAAATCTCCCCTGAAGCTTTCTTT	CASSEISPEAFF
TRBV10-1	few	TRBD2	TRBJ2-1	TGCGCCAGCAGTGACCCCGGGACTAGCGGTTACAATGAGCAGTTCTTC	CASSDPGTSGYNEQFF
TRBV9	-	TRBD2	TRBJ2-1	TGTGCCAGCAGCGTAGCCGCGACTAGCGGGAGGAATGAGCAGTTCTTC	CASSVAATSGRNEQFF
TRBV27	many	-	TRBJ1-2	TGTGCCAGCAGCCTCGGAGCTAACTATGGCTACACCTTC	CASSLGANYGYTF
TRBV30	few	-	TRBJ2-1	TGTGCCTGGAGGACTGGGGTAGCGGCAACCGGAAGGTTCGAATCGGTTTACTACAATGAGCAGTTCTTC	CAWRTGVAATGRFESVYYNEQFF
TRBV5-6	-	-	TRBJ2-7	TGTGCCAGCAGCGGGGCCGCGGGCGTGGATTACGAGCAGTACTTC	CASSGAAGVDYEQYF
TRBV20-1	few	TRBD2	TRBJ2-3	TGCAGTGCTAGAATTAGCGGGAGGAGCACAGATACGCAGTATTTT	CSARISGRSTDTQYF
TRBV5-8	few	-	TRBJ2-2	TGTGCCAGCAGCTTCAGGAGGGGAGCGGGCACCGGGGAGCTGTTTTTT	CASSFRRGAGTGELFF
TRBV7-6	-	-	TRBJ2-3	TGTGCCAGCAGCTTAGAAGTCCGGGAGTTTCCAGATACGCAGTATTTT	CASSLEVREFPDTQYF
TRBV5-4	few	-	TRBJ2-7	TGTGCCAGCAGCCAGCCGGAGGGCCCTTACTACGAGCAGTACTTC	CASSQPEGPYYEQYF
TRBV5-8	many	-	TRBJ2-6	TGTGCCAGCAGCTTACGAGCCCTCGGGGCCAACGTCCTGACTTTC	CASSLRALGANVLTF
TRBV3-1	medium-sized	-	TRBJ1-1	TGTGCCAGCAGCCCATTCCAGAACACTGAAGCTTTCTTT	CASSPFQNTEAFF
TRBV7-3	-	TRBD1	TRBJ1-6	TGTGCCAGCAGCTTAAAGGGGGGACAGTATAATTCACCCCTCCACTTT	CASSLKGGQYNSPLHF
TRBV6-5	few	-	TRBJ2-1	TGTGCCAGCAGAGACTCTGGACTTCGTAATGAGCAGTTCTTC	CASRDSGLRNEQFF
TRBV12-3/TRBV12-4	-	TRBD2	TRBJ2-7	TGTGCCAGCAGTTTTAATCCAGCGGGAGGCAACGAGCAGTACTTC	CASSFNPAGGNEQYF
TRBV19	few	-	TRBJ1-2	TGTGCCAGTAGTTACGGGGCGAACTATGGCTACACCTTC	CASSYGANYGYTF
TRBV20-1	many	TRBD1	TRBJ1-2	TGCAGAGCGGGACAGGGGGATTATGGCTACACCTTC	CRAGQGDYGYTF
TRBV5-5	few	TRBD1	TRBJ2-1	TGTGCCAGCAGCCCCTCAGGGGGCGCCTACAATGAGCAGTTCTTC	CASSPSGGAYNEQFF
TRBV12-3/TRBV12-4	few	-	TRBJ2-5	TGTGCCAGCAGTTCGATTAGGGGACCGAAGACCCAGTACTTC	CASSSIRGPKTQYF
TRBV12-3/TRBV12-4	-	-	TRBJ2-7	TGTGCCAGCAGTCCAGGAACAAGCAGTGGCGAGCAGTACTTC	CASSPGTSSGEQYF
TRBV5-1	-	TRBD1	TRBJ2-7	TGCGCCAGCAGCTTGGCCCCGTCGGACAGGGCCGTCCACTACGAGCAGTACTTC	CASSLAPSDRAVHYEQYF
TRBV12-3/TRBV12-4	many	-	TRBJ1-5	TGTGCCAGCAGTTTAGGGGATGAGGTCGATCAGCCCCAGCATTTT	CASSLGDEVDQPQHF
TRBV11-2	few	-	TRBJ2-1	TGTGCCAGCAGCTTAGATTGGGGTGGAGTCGATGAGCAGTTCTTC	CASSLDWGGVDEQFF
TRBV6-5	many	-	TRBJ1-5	TGTGCCACCAGAAGAGGACATGAGAGCAATCAGCCCCAGCATTTT	CATRRGHESNQPQHF
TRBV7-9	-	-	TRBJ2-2	TGTGCCAGCAGCACCCCGACAGCAAAGACCGGGGAGCTGTTTTTT	CASSTPTAKTGELFF
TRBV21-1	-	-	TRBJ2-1	TGTGCCAGCAGCATCCCCGTAACTAGCGGGAGTCACAATGAGCAGTTCTTC	CASSIPVTSGSHNEQFF